This record looks at one T cell receptor (beta chain) sequence and its context. The antigen is unknown. The CDR3 runs 16 residues. Germline loops: CDR1 MNHEY, CDR2 SMNVEV (reference sequence). The V gene lost 1 base and the J gene lost 7 bases, with 16 bases spanning the gap. The source of the sample is a study of T cells after yellow fever vaccination. The wider study: Some fractions had low cell numbers, and these were prepared with SMART-Seq v4 Ultra Low Input. Study outcomes and limitations: Within FACS-sorted repertoires, abundant clonotypes contaminating from the bulk population could be present. A large majority of primary-vaccination clones showed up again after the booster (about 97% CD4, 88% CD8).

MiXCR was run by TCRdb on the 5' RACE reads, yielding one entry per CDR3 protein. The data hold approximately 300,000 distinct CDR3 sequences, with over 8.5% observed a single time. This TCR was recovered from a man aged 18 to 29 who received the YFV17D yellow fever vaccine. The material was CD4+ T cells sorted from PBMCs, obtained 45 days after the yellow fever booster vaccination. V gene TRBV27 combines with J gene TRBJ2-2, with a possible D match to TRBD1 (5 bases). The CDR3: CASSLLSRAWNGELFF. The DNA for the CDR3 is TGTGCCAGCAGTTTATTATCCAGGGCATGGAACGGGGAGCTGTTTTTT.